This T cell receptor beta chain came from a study of blood T cell repertoires in COVID-19. This clone was counted once. Clones were sequenced by immunoSEQ multiplex PCR, and TCRdb holds only the in-frame ones, with some missing. The sample records under 100,000 clones, roughly 76% being singletons. This CDR3 is 12 amino acids long. V was clipped by 2 bases and J by 13 bases, with 9 bases between them. Looked up from germline, CDR1 is LGHDT and CDR2 is YNNKEL (reference sequence). J is TRBJ1-6 and V is TRBV3-1 (or the pseudogene TRBV3-2); D might be TRBD1 (5 bases). The sequence came from a woman of 80 years or more with active or convalescent COVID-19. Sequenced material: peripheral blood. CDR3 coding DNA: TGTGCCAGCAGCCAATCGGACACCCCCCTCCACTTT. Amino acids: CASSQSDTPLHF.